This T cell receptor (beta chain) is from a study of siplizumab effects on memory and regulatory T cells. Trimming removed 4 bases at V and 6 bases at J, with 11 bases between. The germline V gene has CDR1 SGHRS and CDR2 YFSETQ. The CDR3 extends over 13 amino acids. Generated by immunoSEQ multiplex PCR, the TCRdb table keeps only in-frame clones and is missing some. The table records just over 40,000 clones, about 90% of them present only once. The specimen was naive CD4+ T cells sorted from blood. The V gene is TRBV5-1, the J gene TRBJ2-1; D ambiguous. The receptor comes from a human donor in good health. The CDR3 protein is CASSLTPINEQFF. As DNA, the CDR3 is TGCGCCAGCAGCCTTACGCCTATCAATGAGCAGTTCTTC.